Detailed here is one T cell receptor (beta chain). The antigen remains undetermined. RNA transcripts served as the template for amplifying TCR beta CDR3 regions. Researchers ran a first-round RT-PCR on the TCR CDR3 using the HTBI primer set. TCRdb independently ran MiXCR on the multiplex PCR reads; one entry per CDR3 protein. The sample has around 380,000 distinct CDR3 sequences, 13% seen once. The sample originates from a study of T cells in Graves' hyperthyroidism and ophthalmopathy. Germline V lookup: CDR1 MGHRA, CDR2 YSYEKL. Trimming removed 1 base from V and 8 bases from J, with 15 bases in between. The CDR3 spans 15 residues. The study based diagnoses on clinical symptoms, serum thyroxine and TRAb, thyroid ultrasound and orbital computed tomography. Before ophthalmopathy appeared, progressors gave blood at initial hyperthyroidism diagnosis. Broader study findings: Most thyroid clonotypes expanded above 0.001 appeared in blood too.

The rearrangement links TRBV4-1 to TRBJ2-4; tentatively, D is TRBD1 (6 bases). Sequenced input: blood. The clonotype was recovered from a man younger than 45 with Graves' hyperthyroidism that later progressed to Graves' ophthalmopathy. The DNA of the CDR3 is TGCGCCAGCAGCCAAGTAGGAGGACAGTTGGACATTCAGTACTTC. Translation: CASSQVGGQLDIQYF.